This TCR beta chain was sequenced in a study of CD8+ T cells in alopecia areata. Following extraction, RNA underwent reverse transcription to cDNA, which served as the sequencing template. Data came from immunoSEQ multiplex PCR; TCRdb stores just in-frame clones and leaves some out. The sample lists around 180,000 clones; roughly 60% were seen once. Treatment of the sample: oral pan-JAK inhibitor, 5-10 mg twice daily. Unmatched junction bases numbered 4, after V lost 2 bases and J lost 5 bases. CDR3 length: 13 amino acids. CDR1 SQVTM and CDR2 ANQGSEA come from the germline V gene. The chain has TRBV29-1 and TRBJ2-7; 9 bases match TRBD1. The sample in question was CD4+ T cells sorted from blood, obtained at week 24, from a patient treated with tofacitinib. This clonotype was sampled from a human donor with alopecia areata. CDR3 sequence: CSVESGTGNEQYF. The CDR3 region has the DNA TGCAGCGTTGAATCCGGGACAGGGAACGAGCAGTACTTC.